Reported below is one T cell receptor (beta chain). What it binds is unknown. The sample comes from a study of long-term antiretroviral therapy in people with HIV. Assay version v3.0 of immunoSEQ was used, and it was run at survey level. Assay: immunoSEQ multiplex PCR; the TCRdb copy retains only in-frame clones and omits some. Here the sample spans roughly 14,000 clones, roughly 80% being singletons. Specimens carried roughly 0.9-11 million cryopreserved PBMC before DNA extraction. Study observations and caveats: CDR3 length ranges were narrower in HIV repertoires than in controls. From about 2003 to 2018, blood was obtained, possibly while participants received older ART regimens.

Germline lookup yields CDR1 SGHRS and CDR2 YFSETQ. The CDR3 spans 15 residues. The V and J ends lost 0 bases and 4 bases respectively, with 13 bases between them. This chain links TRBV5-1 with TRBJ1-2, with TRBD1 as a possible D gene (5 bases). The sequence was obtained from a woman aged 40 to 49 with HIV. The material sequenced was unsorted PBMCs, taken 1.8 years before starting antiretroviral therapy. The CDR3 loop is CASSLGGRDSYGYTF. As DNA, the CDR3 is TGCGCCAGCAGCTTGGGAGGCAGGGACTCCTATGGCTACACCTTC.